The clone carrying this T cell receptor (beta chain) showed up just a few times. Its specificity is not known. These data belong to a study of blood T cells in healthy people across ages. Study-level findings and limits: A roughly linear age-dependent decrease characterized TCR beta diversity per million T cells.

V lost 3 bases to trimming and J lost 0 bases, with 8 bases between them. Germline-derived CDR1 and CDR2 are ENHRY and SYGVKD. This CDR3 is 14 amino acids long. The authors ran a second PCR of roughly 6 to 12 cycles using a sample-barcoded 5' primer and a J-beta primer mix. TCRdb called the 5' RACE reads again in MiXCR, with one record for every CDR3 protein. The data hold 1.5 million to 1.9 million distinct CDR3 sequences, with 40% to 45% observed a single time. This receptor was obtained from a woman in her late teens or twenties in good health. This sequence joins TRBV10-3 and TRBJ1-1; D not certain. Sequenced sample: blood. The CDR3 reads CAISDSLLNTEAFF. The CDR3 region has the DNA TGTGCCATCAGTGACTCCTTGTTGAACACTGAAGCTTTCTTT.